These 12 T cell receptor beta chains came from one sample sequenced in a study of OX40 agonist ivuxolimab in advanced cancers. Sequencing used immunoSEQ multiplex PCR; TCRdb keeps in-frame clones, though not all of them. The sample carries more than 75,000 clones, about 86% recorded once. This specimen was CD4+ or CD8+ T cells sorted from blood, taken in a trial of the OX40 agonist ivuxolimab. The receptors originated from an adult with an advanced solid tumor such as melanoma, head and neck, liver or kidney cancer.

The V and J genes are TRBV11-2 and TRBJ2-3; tentatively, D is TRBD1 (6 bases). Trimming removed 5 bases from V and 2 bases from J, with 17 bases in between. The CDR3 loop spans 16 amino acids. Germline assignment: CDR1 SGHAT and CDR2 FQNNGV. The CDR3 region is CASSLFGTPFTDTQYF. The CDR3 region has the DNA TGTGCCAGCAGCCTATTTGGGACACCCTTCACAGATACGCAGTATTTT.

The chain carries TRBV7-2 and TRBJ1-1; possible D gene TRBD1, 5 bases. The germline CDR1 and CDR2 sequences are SGHTA and FQGNSA. The CDR3 has 15 amino acids. Trimming shortened V by 6 bases and J by 0 bases, and 14 bases separated the two germline ends. The CDR3: CASRRQGNMNTEAFF. In DNA, the CDR3 is TGTGCCAGCAGAAGGCAGGGTAATATGAACACTGAAGCTTTCTTT.

In its sample, this clone was seen once. This chain joins TRBV7-2 and TRBJ2-5; TRBD1 might be the D (6 bases). The CDR3 has 13 amino acids. The ends were cut back, 3 bases at V and 2 bases at J, with 7 bases in the middle. CDR1 is SGHTA and CDR2 is FQGNSA in the germline V gene. The CDR3 loop reads CASSFGQQETQYF. CDR3 DNA: TGTGCCAGCAGCTTTGGACAGCAAGAGACCCAGTACTTC. Supplemented by reference TRBV7-2 and TRBJ2-5, the full variable domain reads GAGVSQSPSNKVTEKGKDVELRCDPISGHTALYWYRQSLGQGLEFLIYFQGNSAPDKSGLPSDRFSAERTGGSVSTLTIQRTQQEDSAVYLCASSFGQQETQYFGPGTRLLVL.

The rearrangement uses TRBV14 and TRBJ1-3; D not resolved. Looked up from germline, CDR1 is SGHDN and CDR2 is FVKESK. Trimming stripped 0 bases from V and 0 bases from J, with 12 bases between. The CDR3 contains 17 residues. In DNA form, the CDR3 reads TGTGCCAGCAGCCAAGATCTGGCCGGCTCCTCTGGAAACACCATATATTTT. Its protein is CASSQDLAGSSGNTIYF.

This chain joins TRBV5-1 and TRBJ1-3; D is possibly TRBD1 (6 bases). Germline CDR1 SGHRS, CDR2 YFSETQ. CDR3 length: 16 residues. Trimming left V 1 base short and J 4 bases short, with 15 bases between. In nucleotides, the CDR3 is TGCGCCAGCAGCTTGCCATCAGGGGTGGCAGGAAACACCATATATTTT. Protein sequence: CASSLPSGVAGNTIYF.

V gene TRBV28 combines with J gene TRBJ1-1; TRBD1 matches at 7 bases. J was trimmed by 6 bases and V by 6 bases; bases with no gene match: 4. The V gene's germline CDR1 is MDHEN and CDR2 SYDVKM. The CDR3 sequence is 12 residues long. In DNA form, the CDR3 reads TGTGCCAGCAGCGGGGACAGTCCTGAAGCTTTCTTT. Its translation: CASSGDSPEAFF.

CDR3 protein: CATPDGGGYGYTF. The CDR3 DNA reads as TGCGCCACTCCGGACGGAGGAGGCTATGGCTACACCTTC. The V and J genes are TRBV10-2 and TRBJ1-2; D not certain. V lost 10 bases to trimming and J lost 4 bases, with 16 bases between them. The CDR3 is 13 amino acids. CDR1 WSHSY and CDR2 SAAADI come from the germline V gene.

This clone has only one observation. The chain carries TRBV2 and TRBJ2-2, with D uncertain. Germline V gene data show CDR1 as SNHLY and CDR2 as FYNNEI. The CDR3 runs 13 residues. V lost 8 bases to trimming and J lost 2 bases, with 9 bases between them. CDR3 DNA sequence: TGTGCCAGCGGAGCCGAAAACACCGGGGAGCTGTTTTTT. Its protein product is CASGAENTGELFF.

CDR3 DNA: TGTGCCAGCAGTCCGGGACATTCCTACAATGAGCAGTTCTTC. Its translation: CASSPGHSYNEQFF. The chain recombines TRBV7-2 with TRBJ2-1, with a tentative D call TRBD1 (6 bases). Per the germline V gene, CDR1 is SGHTA and CDR2 is FQGNSA. The V gene lost 6 bases and the J gene lost 1 base, with 10 bases spanning the gap. The CDR3 runs 14 residues.

The genes are TRBV2 and TRBJ1-2; 7 bases match TRBD1. V lost 2 bases to trimming and J lost 4 bases; unmatched junction nucleotides: 7. CDR1 and CDR2 from the germline V gene are SNHLY and FYNNEI. CDR3 length: 15 residues. The DNA of the CDR3 is TGTGCCAGCAGTGAAACAGGGGTTGGTGGCTATGGCTACACCTTC. Its translation: CASSETGVGGYGYTF.

The chain uses TRBV13 and TRBJ2-3; either TRBD1 or TRBD2 may supply D (5 bases each). The CDR3 totals 15 residues. Trimming stripped 1 base from V and 2 bases from J, with 10 bases between. Germline V gene sequence: CDR1 PRHDT, CDR2 FYEKMQ (reference sequence). CDR3 bases: TGTGCCAGCAGCTTAGTCGGGGCTTACACAGATACGCAGTATTTT. Protein sequence: CASSLVGAYTDTQYF.

This chain joins TRBV11-2 and TRBJ2-1, with TRBD2 identical over 11 bases. Germline V gene data show CDR1 as SGHAT and CDR2 as FQNNGV. The CDR3 covers 19 residues. The V gene end was trimmed by 5 bases and the J gene end by 8 bases; junction bases not matched to a gene: 20. This CDR3 is CASSAYHGSGRARVDEQFF. The CDR3 nucleotides are TGTGCCAGCAGCGCATACCACGGTAGCGGGAGGGCCAGAGTAGATGAGCAGTTCTTC.